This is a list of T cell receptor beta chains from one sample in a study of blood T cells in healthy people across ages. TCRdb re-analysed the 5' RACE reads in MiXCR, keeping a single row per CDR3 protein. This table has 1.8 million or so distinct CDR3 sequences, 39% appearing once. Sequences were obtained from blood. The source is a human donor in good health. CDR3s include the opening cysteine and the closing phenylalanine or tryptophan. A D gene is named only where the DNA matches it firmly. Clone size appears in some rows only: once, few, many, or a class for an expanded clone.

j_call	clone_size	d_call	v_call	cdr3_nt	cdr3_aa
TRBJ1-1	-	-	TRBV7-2	TGTGCCAGCAGCTTAGGCTCCCAAGTCGGGACTGAAGCTTTCTTT	CASSLGSQVGTEAFF
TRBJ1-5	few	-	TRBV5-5	TGTGCCAGCAGCACGGATTGGAATAGCAATCAGCCCCAGCATTTT	CASSTDWNSNQPQHF
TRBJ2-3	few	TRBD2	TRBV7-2	TGTGCCAGCAGCTTTCCGGGGGGGCCAGATACGCAGTATTTT	CASSFPGGPDTQYF
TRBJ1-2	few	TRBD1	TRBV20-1	TGCAGTGCTAGGGGGACAGCGAAAACTTATGGCTACACCTTC	CSARGTAKTYGYTF
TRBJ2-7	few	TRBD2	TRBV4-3	TGCGCCAGCAGCCAAGATCTGGGAGGGACGCCCTCCTACGAGCAGTACTTC	CASSQDLGGTPSYEQYF
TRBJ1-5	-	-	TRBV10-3	TGTGCCATCAGTGAGTCGTTTCTTCACGGCCTCAATCAGCCCCAGCATTTT	CAISESFLHGLNQPQHF
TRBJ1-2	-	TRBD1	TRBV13	TGTGCCAGCAGCTTATTGGCAGGGGGAGCCAACTATGGCTACACCTTC	CASSLLAGGANYGYTF
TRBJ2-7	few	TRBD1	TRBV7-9	TGTGCCAGCTGCACCCGTACAGGGGCGGGCTACGAGCAGTACTTC	CASCTRTGAGYEQYF
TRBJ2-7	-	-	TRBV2	TGTGCCAGCAGTGACTCTGGGGCGGCCGAGCAGTACTTC	CASSDSGAAEQYF
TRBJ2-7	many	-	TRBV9	TGTGCCAGCAGCGTATACGACTCCTCGCTCTACGAGCAGTACTTC	CASSVYDSSLYEQYF
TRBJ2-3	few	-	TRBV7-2	TGTGCCAGCAGCTCAGGGGCTAGGGGTACAGATACGCAGTATTTT	CASSSGARGTDTQYF
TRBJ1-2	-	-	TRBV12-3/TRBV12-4	TGTGCCAGCAGTCCGGCCATGAGCGCTAACTATGGCTACACCTTC	CASSPAMSANYGYTF
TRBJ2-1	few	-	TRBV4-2	TGTGCCAGCAGCCCTGAGGGGGAGAGCTCCTACAATGAGCAGTTCTTC	CASSPEGESSYNEQFF
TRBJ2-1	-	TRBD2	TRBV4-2	TGTGCCAGCAGCCAAGTGAGCGGGGGTTTCTCCTACAATGAGCAGTTCTTC	CASSQVSGGFSYNEQFF
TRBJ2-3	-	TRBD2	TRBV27	TGTGCCAGCAGTTTGCGGCGGGGGGATCAGTATTTT	CASSLRRGDQYF
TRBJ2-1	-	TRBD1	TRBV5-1	TGCGCCAACAGCTTCCGACAGGGGCGTATTGAGCAGTTCTTC	CANSFRQGRIEQFF
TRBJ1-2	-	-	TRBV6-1	TGTGCCAGCAGTTCCTCAGGAGGATTCTATGGCTACACCTTC	CASSSSGGFYGYTF
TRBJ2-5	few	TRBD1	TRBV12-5	TGTGCTAGTGGTTCCGGACAGGGGGATGCTGAGACCCAGTACTTC	CASGSGQGDAETQYF
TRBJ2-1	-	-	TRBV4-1	TGCGCCAGCAGCCAAGGTTCAATACTCTCCTACTCCTACAATGAGCAGTTCTTC	CASSQGSILSYSYNEQFF
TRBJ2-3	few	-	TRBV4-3	TGCGCCAGCAGCCAAGGAATGGGTCTAGATACGCAGTATTTT	CASSQGMGLDTQYF
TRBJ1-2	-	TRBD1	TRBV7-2	TGTGCCAGCAGCCGGAAAACTTTTCAGGGGGCGAGATCTAACTATGGCTACACCTTC	CASSRKTFQGARSNYGYTF
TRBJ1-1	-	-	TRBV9	TGTGCCAGCAGCTACATGAGGGGCAGAATATATACCATGAACACTGAAGCTTTCTTT	CASSYMRGRIYTMNTEAFF
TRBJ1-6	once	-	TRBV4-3	TGCGCCAGCAGCCAAGATCATGAAGGGTGGGGTTCACCCCTCCACTTT	CASSQDHEGWGSPLHF
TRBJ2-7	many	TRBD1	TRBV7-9	TGTGCCAGCAGCTTGTTCCGACAGGGAATCTACGAGCAGTACTTC	CASSLFRQGIYEQYF
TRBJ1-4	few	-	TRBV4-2	TGTGCCAGCAGCCAAAAACCAGGGGTTGAAAAACTGTTTTTT	CASSQKPGVEKLFF
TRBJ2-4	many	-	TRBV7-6	TGTGCCAGCAGCCCGGACGCCGGGCCGCAGAACATTCAGTACTTC	CASSPDAGPQNIQYF
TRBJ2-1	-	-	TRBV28	TGTGCCAGCAGCCCCGGTGGACTCATAAACAATGAGCAGTTCTTC	CASSPGGLINNEQFF
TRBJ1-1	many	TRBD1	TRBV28	TGTGCCAGCAGTTACAGGGGTGATACTGAAGCTTTCTTT	CASSYRGDTEAFF
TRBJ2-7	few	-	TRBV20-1	TGCAGTGCTAGTGGGGGACATGAGTTTGTAGAGCAGTACTTC	CSASGGHEFVEQYF
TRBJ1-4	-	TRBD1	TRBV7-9	TGTGCCAGCAGCCCAAGGGGGCGCGGAGAAAAACTGTTTTTT	CASSPRGRGEKLFF
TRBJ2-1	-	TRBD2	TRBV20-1	TGCAGTGCTAGACCCCCTAGCGGTTACAATGAGCAGTTCTTC	CSARPPSGYNEQFF
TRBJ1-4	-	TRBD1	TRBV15	TGTGCCACCAGTATAACAGGGGGTGAAAAACTGTTTTTT	CATSITGGEKLFF
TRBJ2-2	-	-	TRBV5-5	TGTGCCAGCAGCTACGAGGGTCACACCGGGGAGCTGTTTTTT	CASSYEGHTGELFF
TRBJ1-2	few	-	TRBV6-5	TGTGCCAGCAGTTTGGGAGGGAGTGGAGATGGCTACACCTTC	CASSLGGSGDGYTF
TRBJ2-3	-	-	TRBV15	TGTGCCACCAGCAAGGGGGACCTCACAGATACGCAGTATTTT	CATSKGDLTDTQYF
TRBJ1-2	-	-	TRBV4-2	TGTGCCAGCAGCCAAGTTTTTCGGGAGGACAGTTTCGGAGGCTACACCTTC	CASSQVFREDSFGGYTF
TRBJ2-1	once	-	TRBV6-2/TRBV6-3	TGTGCCAGCAGTCACTCGGTACAGGGCCCCTACAATGAGCAGTTCTTC	CASSHSVQGPYNEQFF